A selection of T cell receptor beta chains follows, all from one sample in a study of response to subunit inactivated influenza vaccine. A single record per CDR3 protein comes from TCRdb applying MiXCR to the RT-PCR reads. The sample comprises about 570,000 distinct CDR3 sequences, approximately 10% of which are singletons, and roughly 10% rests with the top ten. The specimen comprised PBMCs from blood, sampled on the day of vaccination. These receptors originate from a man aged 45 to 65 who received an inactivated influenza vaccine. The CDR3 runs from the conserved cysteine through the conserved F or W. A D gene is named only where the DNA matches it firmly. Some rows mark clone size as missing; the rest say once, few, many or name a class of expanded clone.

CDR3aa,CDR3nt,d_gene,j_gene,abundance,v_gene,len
CASSVGGAGQPQHF,TGTGCCAGCAGCGTAGGGGGGGCAGGGCAGCCCCAGCATTTT,NA,TRBJ1-5,NA,TRBV9,14
CASSQLAGGPDTGELFF,TGTGCCAGCAGCCAACTAGCGGGAGGGCCAGACACCGGGGAGCTGTTTTTT,TRBD2,TRBJ2-2,NA,TRBV4-2,17
CAISSEGGQETQYF,TGTGCCATCAGCAGCGAGGGGGGCCAAGAGACCCAGTACTTC,NA,TRBJ2-5,NA,TRBV10-3,14
CASSFRNVGQGGEQYF,TGTGCCAGCAGCTTTCGCAATGTTGGGCAGGGCGGCGAGCAGTACTTC,NA,TRBJ2-7,few,TRBV7-9,16
CASSLADRDRVYEQYF,TGTGCCAGCAGCTTAGCGGACCGGGACAGGGTCTACGAGCAGTACTTC,TRBD1,TRBJ2-7,NA,TRBV11-2,16
CASGTVAVSEAFF,TGTGCCAGCGGCACCGTTGCAGTCTCTGAAGCTTTCTTT,NA,TRBJ1-1,NA,TRBV28,13
CASSLRAEGIYEQYF,TGTGCCAGCAGCTTACGGGCGGAGGGCATCTACGAGCAGTACTTC,NA,TRBJ2-7,NA,TRBV7-2,15
CATRGGQGLGTEAFF,TGTGCCACCCGGGGAGGACAGGGGTTGGGCACTGAAGCTTTCTTT,TRBD1,TRBJ1-1,NA,TRBV24-1,15
CSARPSGLYEQYF,TGCAGTGCTAGACCTAGCGGCCTCTACGAGCAGTACTTC,TRBD2,TRBJ2-7,NA,TRBV20-1,13
CATSDTRLVTPDTQYF,TGTGCCACCAGTGACACCAGACTAGTTACCCCAGATACGCAGTATTTT,NA,TRBJ2-3,few,TRBV24-1,16
CASSLQGEKFF,TGCGCCAGCAGCCTGCAGGGTGAGAAGTTCTTC,NA,TRBJ2-1,few,TRBV5-1,11
CASIPSGQKNTGELFF,TGTGCCAGCATCCCATCGGGACAGAAGAACACCGGGGAGCTGTTTTTT,TRBD1,TRBJ2-2,NA,TRBV6-1,16
CSARRGFVGYTF,TGCAGTGCTAGACGCGGGTTTGTGGGCTACACCTTC,NA,TRBJ1-2,few,TRBV20-1,12
CASSQDRDRAGETQYF,TGCGCCAGCAGCCAAGATCGGGACAGGGCTGGGGAGACCCAGTACTTC,TRBD1,TRBJ2-5,few,TRBV4-3,16
CSARGQGNKDYGYTF,TGCAGTGCCCGGGGTCAGGGGAATAAGGACTATGGCTACACCTTC,NA,TRBJ1-2,NA,TRBV20-1,15
CASSQAILSRAGELFF,TGCGCCAGCAGCCAAGCCATCCTTAGTAGAGCCGGGGAGCTGTTTTTT,NA,TRBJ2-2,many,TRBV4-1,16
CASSQVVSGWNEQFF,TGCGCCAGCAGCCAAGTCGTCTCGGGGTGGAATGAGCAGTTCTTC,NA,TRBJ2-1,many,TRBV4-3,15
CASSRDAGRNEQFF,TGCGCCAGCAGTCGGGACGCCGGGCGCAATGAGCAGTTCTTC,NA,TRBJ2-1,NA,TRBV5-1,14
CASSLGSSPYEQYF,TGCGCCAGCAGCTTGGGAAGTAGCCCCTACGAGCAGTACTTC,NA,TRBJ2-7,few,TRBV5-1,14
CASSLSSAVNFDSPLHF,TGTGCCAGCAGCCTCTCGAGTGCGGTAAATTTTGATTCACCCCTCCACTTT,NA,TRBJ1-6,many,TRBV6-5,17
CASSETLQRNYGYTF,TGTGCCAGCAGTGAAACCTTACAGCGTAACTATGGCTACACCTTC,NA,TRBJ1-2,NA,TRBV2,15
CATSDSRLAGTGKLYEQFF,TGTGCCACCAGTGATTCGAGACTAGCGGGAACGGGGAAATTATATGAGCAGTTCTTC,TRBD2,TRBJ2-1,few,TRBV24-1,19
CSARPQAYEQYF,TGCAGTGCTAGGCCACAGGCCTACGAGCAGTACTTC,NA,TRBJ2-7,NA,TRBV20-1,12
CAWIDYNEQFF,TGTGCCTGGATTGACTACAATGAGCAGTTCTTC,NA,TRBJ2-1,medium-sized,TRBV30,11
CASSLARFREFYEQYF,TGTGCCAGCAGCTTAGCGAGATTCCGGGAATTCTACGAGCAGTACTTC,NA,TRBJ2-7,few,TRBV7-8,16
CASSLGRVIDYGYTF,TGTGCCAGCAGTTTAGGGAGGGTCATCGACTATGGCTACACCTTC,NA,TRBJ1-2,few,TRBV12-3/TRBV12-4,15
CSARQGFNQPQHF,TGCAGTGCCAGACAGGGTTTCAATCAGCCCCAGCATTTT,TRBD1,TRBJ1-5,many,TRBV20-1,13
CASTKGGSKGEQFF,TGTGCCAGCACAAAAGGGGGCTCAAAGGGTGAGCAGTTCTTC,TRBD1,TRBJ2-1,few,TRBV12-3/TRBV12-4,14
CASSSSSGAQYF,TGTGCCAGCAGCTCCTCCAGTGGGGCGCAGTATTTT,NA,TRBJ2-3,few,TRBV11-3,12
CASSLADGQPQHF,TGTGCCAGCAGTTTAGCGGACGGTCAGCCCCAGCATTTT,NA,TRBJ1-5,NA,TRBV12-3/TRBV12-4,13
CASTRTVNYGYTF,TGTGCCAGCACCCGGACCGTTAACTATGGCTACACCTTC,NA,TRBJ1-2,NA,TRBV12-3/TRBV12-4,13
CASSLDTGGAWTEAFF,TGTGCCAGCAGCTTAGATACAGGGGGCGCGTGGACTGAAGCTTTCTTT,TRBD1,TRBJ1-1,few,TRBV7-2,16
CASSRIGPGNTIYF,TGTGCCAGCAGCCGTATCGGACCTGGAAACACCATATATTTT,NA,TRBJ1-3,few,TRBV7-2,14
CAILNTEAFF,TGTGCCATATTGAACACTGAAGCTTTCTTT,NA,TRBJ1-1,few,TRBV7-9,10
CASSYDRTQAFF,TGTGCCAGCAGTTACGACCGAACCCAGGCTTTCTTT,NA,TRBJ1-1,NA,TRBV6-5,12
CASSLGAGGVAEQFF,TGCGCCAGCAGCTTGGGGGCGGGAGGAGTCGCTGAGCAGTTCTTC,TRBD2,TRBJ2-1,NA,TRBV5-1,15
CASSPPLYYNEQFF,TGTGCCAGCAGCCCCCCCCTTTACTACAATGAGCAGTTCTTC,NA,TRBJ2-1,many,TRBV5-6,14
CASSPSGLYYNEQFF,TGTGCCAGCAGCCCTTCCGGACTTTACTACAATGAGCAGTTCTTC,NA,TRBJ2-1,many,TRBV4-2,15
CASSHGTSTYEQYF,TGTGCCAGCAGCCACGGGACATCAACCTACGAGCAGTACTTC,NA,TRBJ2-7,many,TRBV11-2,14
CASSSRDRGTYEQYF,TGTGCCAGCAGTTCCCGGGACAGGGGTACGTACGAGCAGTACTTC,TRBD1,TRBJ2-7,many,TRBV6-2/TRBV6-3,15
CASSLRGGNEQFF,TGTGCCAGCAGCTTACGTGGCGGCAATGAGCAGTTCTTC,NA,TRBJ2-1,few,TRBV7-9,13
CASSQPGRSNTGELFF,TGCGCCAGCAGCCAACCGGGACGGTCGAACACCGGGGAGCTGTTTTTT,NA,TRBJ2-2,NA,TRBV5-1,16
CASSQATGTGELFF,TGTGCCAGCAGCCAAGCGACGGGCACCGGGGAGCTGTTTTTT,NA,TRBJ2-2,few,TRBV3-1,14
CASSFFRAGGEPDTQYF,TGTGCCAGCAGCTTTTTTAGGGCGGGAGGAGAGCCAGATACGCAGTATTTT,TRBD2,TRBJ2-3,NA,TRBV11-2,17
CASSQASGAGGYTF,TGTGCCAGCAGCCAAGCTTCGGGGGCGGGAGGCTACACCTTC,NA,TRBJ1-2,NA,TRBV14,14
CASGLALSVCGTQYF,TGTGCCAGCGGTTTAGCCCTTTCTGTCTGCGGGACCCAGTACTTC,NA,TRBJ2-5,NA,TRBV12-3/TRBV12-4,15
CASSLAGTPREQYF,TGTGCCAGCAGCCTAGCCGGGACCCCCCGAGAGCAGTACTTC,NA,TRBJ2-7,few,TRBV7-2,14
CASRAGRMNTEAFF,TGTGCCAGCAGAGCGGGACGGATGAACACTGAAGCTTTCTTT,NA,TRBJ1-1,NA,TRBV6-1,14
CASSQGSAGTQYF,TGTGCCAGCAGTCAAGGGAGTGCCGGTACGCAGTATTTT,NA,TRBJ2-3,NA,TRBV14,13
CASSGTQGAPDTQYF,TGTGCCAGCAGCGGGACTCAGGGGGCCCCAGATACGCAGTATTTT,TRBD1,TRBJ2-3,few,TRBV7-9,15
CASIPRGVDTQYF,TGTGCCAGCATCCCACGGGGGGTAGATACGCAGTATTTT,TRBD2,TRBJ2-3,NA,TRBV27,13
CASSEGRGQTYEQYF,TGTGCCAGCAGTGAGGGCCGGGGGCAGACCTACGAGCAGTACTTC,NA,TRBJ2-7,NA,TRBV2,15